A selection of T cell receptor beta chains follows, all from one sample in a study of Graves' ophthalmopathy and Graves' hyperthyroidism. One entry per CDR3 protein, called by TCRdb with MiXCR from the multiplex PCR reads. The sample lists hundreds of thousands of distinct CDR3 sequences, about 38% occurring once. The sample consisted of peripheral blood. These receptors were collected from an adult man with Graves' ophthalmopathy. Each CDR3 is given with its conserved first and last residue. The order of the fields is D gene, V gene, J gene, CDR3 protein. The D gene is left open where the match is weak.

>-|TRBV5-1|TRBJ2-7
CASSLTGGVEQYF
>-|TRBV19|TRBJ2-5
CASSRQLQETQYF
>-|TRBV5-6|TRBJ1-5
CASSFGWGQPQHF
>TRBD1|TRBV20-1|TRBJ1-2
CSASRTGGTNYGYTF
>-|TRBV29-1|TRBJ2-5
CSVNLRDGQETQYF
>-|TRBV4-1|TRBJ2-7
CASSHRGVRDEQYF
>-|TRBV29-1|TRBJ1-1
CSRAPMNTEAFF
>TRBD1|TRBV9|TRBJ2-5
CASSGADRGQTQYF
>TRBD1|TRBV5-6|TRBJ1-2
CASSLYVPGQGASGYTF
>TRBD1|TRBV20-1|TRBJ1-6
CSASRTGDNSPLHF
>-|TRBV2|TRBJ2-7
CASSEPGTRNYEQYF
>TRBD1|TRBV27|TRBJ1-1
CASREDRGMNTEAFF
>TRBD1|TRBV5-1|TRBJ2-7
CASSYRTGGYEQYF
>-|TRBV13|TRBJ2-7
CASSFGRYEQYF
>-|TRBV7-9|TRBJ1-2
CASSLLGRCGYTF
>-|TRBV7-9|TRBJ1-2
CASSQGRDYGYTF
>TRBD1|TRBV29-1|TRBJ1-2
CSTTSDREYGYTF
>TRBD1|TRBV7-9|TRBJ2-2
CASSSTGGGGELFF